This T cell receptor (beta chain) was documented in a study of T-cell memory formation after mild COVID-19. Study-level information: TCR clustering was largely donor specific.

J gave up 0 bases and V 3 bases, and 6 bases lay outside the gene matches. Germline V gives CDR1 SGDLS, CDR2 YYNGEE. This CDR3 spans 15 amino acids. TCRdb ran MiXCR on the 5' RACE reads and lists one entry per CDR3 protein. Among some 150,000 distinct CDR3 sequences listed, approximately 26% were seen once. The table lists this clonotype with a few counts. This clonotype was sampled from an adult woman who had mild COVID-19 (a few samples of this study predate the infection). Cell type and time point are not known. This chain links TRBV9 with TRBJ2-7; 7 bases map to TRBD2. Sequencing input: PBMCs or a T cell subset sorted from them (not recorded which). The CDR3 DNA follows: TGTGCCAGCAGCGCCGCCGGGGGGATCTCCTACGAGCAGTACTTC. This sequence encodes CASSAAGGISYEQYF.